The rows below give T cell receptor beta chains drawn from one sample of a study of glioma-infiltrating T cells after dendritic cell vaccination. The protocol was immunoSEQ multiplex PCR, while the TCRdb copy is restricted to in-frame clones and leaves out a portion. The profile shows around 67,000 clones, 65% to 90% of them singletons. The sample here was blood, taken before dendritic cell vaccination. These receptors were taken from a human donor with glioblastoma. Each CDR3 is given with its conserved first and last residue. The order of the fields is CDR3 length, J gene, D gene, V gene, CDR3 protein. The D gene is left open where the match is weak.

>18|TRBJ2-1|TRBD1|TRBV7-3
CASAGQGISESPYNEQFF
>14|TRBJ1-5|TRBD1|TRBV6-1
CASSVGDRVQPQHF
>15|TRBJ2-7|TRBD1|TRBV7-2
CASSFQTGGTYEQYF
>15|TRBJ2-3|NA|TRBV7-9
CASSLGGLVTDTQYF
>12|TRBJ1-6|NA|TRBV2
CASRLDNSPLHF
>15|TRBJ1-1|NA|TRBV5-1
CASSPQYVENTEAFF
>14|TRBJ2-3|TRBD1|TRBV7-7
CASSLDRGSDTQYF
>13|TRBJ1-1|NA|TRBV5-1
CASSSQERQGAFF
>13|TRBJ2-5|NA|TRBV19
CASSISLTETQYF
>14|TRBJ2-5|TRBD2|TRBV30
CASGGGRYQETQYF
>16|TRBJ2-2|TRBD1|TRBV14
CASSQTGAPKIGELFF
>16|TRBJ1-2|NA|TRBV2
CASSDHGGRGDYGYTF
>15|TRBJ1-6|NA|TRBV6-5
CASRAPRERDSPLHF
>14|TRBJ2-3|TRBD2|TRBV25-1
CASSDGGAEDTQYF
>11|TRBJ2-7|NA|TRBV6-1
CAIATAYEQYF
>13|TRBJ2-5|TRBD1|TRBV2
CASSEGQQETQYF
>13|TRBJ1-2|NA|TRBV6-1
CASSPQANYGYTF
>15|TRBJ2-7|TRBD1|TRBV19
CASSPGQAHSYEQYF
>14|TRBJ2-5|NA|TRBV9
CASSVGGNQETQYF
>14|TRBJ1-1|NA|TRBV13
CASSSGQLNTEAFF
>14|TRBJ1-1|NA|TRBV19
CASSINSPVTEAFF
>12|TRBJ1-1|TRBD1|TRBV5-1
CASSQGQGQAFF
>16|TRBJ1-6|NA|TRBV7-2
CASSPQRAGVNSPLHF
>13|TRBJ1-4|NA|TRBV5-1
CASSLGGVEKLFF
>15|TRBJ1-4|TRBD1|TRBV5-4
CASSSRDRGHEKLFF
>13|TRBJ2-7|NA|TRBV6-6
CASSRTGTYEQYF
>14|TRBJ1-1|NA|TRBV2
CASSRLTVNTEAFF
>15|TRBJ2-5|NA|TRBV15
CATSRDREGAETQYF
>14|TRBJ1-1|TRBD1|TRBV5-1
CASSAEQGDTEAFF
>12|TRBJ1-1|NA|TRBV7-2
CASSSLITEAFF
>16|TRBJ1-1|TRBD1|TRBV4-1
CASSQEAGGLYTEAFF
>13|TRBJ2-3|NA|TRBV7-9
CASSLASPDTQYF
>15|TRBJ1-1|NA|TRBV6-5
CASSYSNTVNTEAFF
>16|TRBJ1-4|NA|TRBV15
CATSREGTATNEKLFF
>13|TRBJ2-7|NA|TRBV6-6
CASTLALAYEQYF
>15|TRBJ1-4|TRBD1|TRBV6-5
CASSYWAGGNEKLFF
>14|TRBJ2-5|TRBD1|TRBV6-5
CASSYEQGGETQYF
>12|TRBJ2-1|NA|TRBV19
CASSPEYSEQFF
>13|TRBJ1-1|TRBD1|TRBV27
CASRDAGTDEAFF
>16|TRBJ1-2|TRBD1|TRBV5-6
CASSLQPTGGAYGYTF
>14|TRBJ1-1|NA|TRBV7-8
CASSLRTEARLAFF
>14|TRBJ1-2|NA|TRBV6-1
CASSLSGENYGYTF
>15|TRBJ1-2|NA|TRBV5-1
CASSLSGAINYGYTF
>17|TRBJ2-3|TRBD2|TRBV10-3
CAISESRTSGSTDTQYF
>15|TRBJ2-3|NA|TRBV6-1
CASSELMLLTDTQYF
>15|TRBJ1-1|NA|TRBV5-4
CASSLGAPLGTEAFF
>15|TRBJ2-7|NA|TRBV7-6
CASSLGRGSSYEQYF
>16|TRBJ1-4|NA|TRBV18
CASSPVGGATNEKLFF
>15|TRBJ1-5|NA|TRBV6-6
CASSYTRTVNQPQHF
>14|TRBJ2-3|TRBD2|TRBV5-1
CASSSGTSAYTQYF
>14|TRBJ1-2|NA|TRBV19
CASSIGGGNYGYTF
>14|TRBJ2-2|NA|TRBV27
CASSPGLRTGELFF
>16|TRBJ2-1|NA|TRBV5-1
CASSSLERSSYNEQFF
>12|TRBJ2-7|NA|TRBV2
CASSRESYEQYF
>16|TRBJ2-1|TRBD2|TRBV27
CASSLLLGGGADEQFF